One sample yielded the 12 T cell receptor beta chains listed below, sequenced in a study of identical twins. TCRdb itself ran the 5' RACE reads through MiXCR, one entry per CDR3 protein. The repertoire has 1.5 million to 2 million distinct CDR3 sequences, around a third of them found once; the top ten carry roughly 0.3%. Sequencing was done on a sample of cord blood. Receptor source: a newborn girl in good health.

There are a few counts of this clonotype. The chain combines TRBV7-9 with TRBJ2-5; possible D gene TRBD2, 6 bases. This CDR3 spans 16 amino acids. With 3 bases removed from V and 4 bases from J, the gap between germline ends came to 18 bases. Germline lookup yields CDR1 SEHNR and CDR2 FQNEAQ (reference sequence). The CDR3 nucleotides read TGTGCCAGCAGCTTTCAGAGTCATAGCGGCGGAGAGACCCAGTACTTC. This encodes CASSFQSHSGGETQYF.

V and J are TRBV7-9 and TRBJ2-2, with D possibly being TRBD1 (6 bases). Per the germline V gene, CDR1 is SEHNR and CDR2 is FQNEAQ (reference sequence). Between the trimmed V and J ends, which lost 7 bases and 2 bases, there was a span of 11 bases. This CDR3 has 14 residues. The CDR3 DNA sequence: TGTGCCAGCAAAACCGGGACAAACACCGGGGAGCTGTTTTTT. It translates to CASKTGTNTGELFF.

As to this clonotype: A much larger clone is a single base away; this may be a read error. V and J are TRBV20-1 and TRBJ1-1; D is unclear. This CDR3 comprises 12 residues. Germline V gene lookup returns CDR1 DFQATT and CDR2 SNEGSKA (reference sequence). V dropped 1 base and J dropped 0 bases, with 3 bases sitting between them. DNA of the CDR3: TGCAGTGCTAGAGCCATGAACACTGAAGCTTTCTTT. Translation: CSARAMNTEAFF.

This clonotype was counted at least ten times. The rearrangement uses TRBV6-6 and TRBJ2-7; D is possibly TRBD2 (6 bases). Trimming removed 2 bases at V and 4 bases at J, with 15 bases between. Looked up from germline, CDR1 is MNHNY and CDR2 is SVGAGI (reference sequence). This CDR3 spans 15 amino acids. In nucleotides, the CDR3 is TGTGCCAGCAGTTACGGGCGGAGGGTCGTATACGAGCAGTACTTC. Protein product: CASSYGRRVVYEQYF.

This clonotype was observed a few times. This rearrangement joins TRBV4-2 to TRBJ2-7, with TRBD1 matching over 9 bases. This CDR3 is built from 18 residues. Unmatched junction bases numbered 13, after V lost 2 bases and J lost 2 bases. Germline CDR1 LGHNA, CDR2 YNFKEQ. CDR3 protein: CASSQSLIRDRAPYEQYF. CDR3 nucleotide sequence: TGTGCCAGCAGCCAAAGCTTAATCCGGGACAGGGCCCCCTACGAGCAGTACTTC.

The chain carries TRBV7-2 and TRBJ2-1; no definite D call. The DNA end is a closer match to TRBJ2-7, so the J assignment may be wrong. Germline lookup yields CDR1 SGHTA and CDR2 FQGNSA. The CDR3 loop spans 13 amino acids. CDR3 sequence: CASSLISYNEQYF. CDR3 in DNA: TGTGCCAGCAGCTTAATCTCCTACAATGAGCAGTACTTC.

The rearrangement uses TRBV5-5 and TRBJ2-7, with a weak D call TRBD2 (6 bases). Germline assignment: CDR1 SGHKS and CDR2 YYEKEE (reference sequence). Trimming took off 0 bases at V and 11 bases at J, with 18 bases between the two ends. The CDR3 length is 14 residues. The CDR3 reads CASSLASGGWAKYF. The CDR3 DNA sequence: TGTGCCAGCAGCTTGGCCAGCGGAGGGTGGGCGAAGTACTTC.

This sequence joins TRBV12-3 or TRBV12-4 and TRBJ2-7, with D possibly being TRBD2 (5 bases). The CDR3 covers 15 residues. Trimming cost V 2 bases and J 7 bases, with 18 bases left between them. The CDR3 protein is CASSLRNSAYNEQYF. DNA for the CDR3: TGTGCCAGCAGTTTACGGAATAGCGCGTACAATGAGCAGTACTTC.

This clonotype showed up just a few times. The CDR3 reads CSARAPGLVDTQYF. In DNA form, the CDR3 reads TGCAGTGCTAGAGCCCCCGGACTGGTAGATACGCAGTATTTT. The V and J genes are TRBV20-1 and TRBJ2-3; TRBD2 is a possible D gene (5 bases). CDR1 and CDR2 (germline): DFQATT, SNEGSKA (reference sequence). This CDR3 contains 14 residues. With 1 base removed from V and 5 bases from J, the gap between germline ends came to 13 bases.

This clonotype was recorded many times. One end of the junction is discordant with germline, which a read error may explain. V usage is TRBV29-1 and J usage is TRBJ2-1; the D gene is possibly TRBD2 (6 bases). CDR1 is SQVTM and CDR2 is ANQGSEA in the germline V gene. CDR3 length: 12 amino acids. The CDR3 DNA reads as TGCAGCGTTCCCGAAACACGTCGGGAGCGGTTCTTC. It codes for CSVPETRRERFF.

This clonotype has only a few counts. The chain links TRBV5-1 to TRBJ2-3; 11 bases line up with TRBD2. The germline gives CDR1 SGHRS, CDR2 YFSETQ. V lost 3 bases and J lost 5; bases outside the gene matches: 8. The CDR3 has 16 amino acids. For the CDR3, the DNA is TGCGCCAGCAGCTGGGGGCCTAGCGGGAGGAGAGATACGCAGTATTTT. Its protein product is CASSWGPSGRRDTQYF.

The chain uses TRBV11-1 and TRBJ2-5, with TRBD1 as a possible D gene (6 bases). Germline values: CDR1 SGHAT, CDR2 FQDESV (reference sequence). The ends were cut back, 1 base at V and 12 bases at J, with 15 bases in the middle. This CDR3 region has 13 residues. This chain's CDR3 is CASSLVTGSGEYF. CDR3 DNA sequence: TGTGCCAGCAGCTTAGTCACGGGCTCAGGGGAGTACTTC.